A single sample gave rise to the 19 T cell receptor beta chains below, sequenced in a study of CD8 T cells in Susac syndrome. With random hexamers, about 0.5 to 1 ug RNA was reverse transcribed. MiXCR was run by TCRdb on the immunoSEQ multiplex PCR reads, yielding one entry per CDR3 protein. The sample lists roughly 150,000 distinct CDR3 sequences, 90% to 97% occurring once. The sequenced sample was CD4+ T cells from PBMCs. The receptors originated from a human donor with Susac syndrome.

The chain links TRBV2 to TRBJ2-5, with D unclear. The CDR3 is 13 amino acids. CDR1 SNHLY and CDR2 FYNNEI come from the germline V gene. Trimming shortened V by 3 bases and J by 3 bases, and 8 bases separated the two germline ends. The DNA for the CDR3 is TGTGCCAGCAGTGATGTGGTTAAAGAGACCCAGTACTTC. Translating it yields CASSDVVKETQYF. The full variable domain, in which reference TRBV2 and TRBJ2-5 provide the parts outside the CDR3, is EPEVTQTPSHQVTQMGQEVILRCVPISNHLYFYWYRQILGQKVEFLVSFYNNEISEKSEIFDDQFSVERPDGSNFTLKIRSTKLEDSAMYFCASSDVVKETQYFGPGTRLLVL.

The chain uses TRBV6-5 and TRBJ2-2; 9 nucleotides match TRBD2. The trim removed 0 bases at V and 4 bases at J, leaving 6 bases unmatched. This CDR3 has 17 residues. Germline V gene sequence: CDR1 MNHEY, CDR2 SVGAGI. CDR3: CASSYSRLAGPTGELFF. In DNA, the CDR3 is TGTGCCAGCAGTTACTCGCGGCTAGCGGGACCCACCGGGGAGCTGTTTTTT.

V gene TRBV3-1 combines with J gene TRBJ1-2; D not resolved. In germline, CDR1 is LGHDT, CDR2 YNNKEL (reference sequence). CDR3 length: 11 residues. Trimming stripped 0 bases from V and 7 bases from J, with 3 bases between. CDR3 protein: CASSQESGYTF. As DNA, the CDR3 is TGTGCCAGCAGCCAAGAGAGTGGCTACACCTTC. Complete variable domain (other parts from reference TRBV3-1 and TRBJ1-2): DTAVSQTPKYLVTQMGNDKSIKCEQNLGHDTMYWYKQDSKKFLKIMFSYNNKELIINETVPNRFSPKSPDKAHLNLHINSLELGDSAVYFCASSQESGYTFGSGTRLTVV.

Here the CDR3 DNA reads TGTGCCAGCGCCCTGCCCAGCGGCAATGAGCAGTTCTTC. Amino acids: CASALPSGNEQFF. The chain couples TRBV6-6 to TRBJ2-1; D might be TRBD2 (5 bases). This CDR3 has 13 residues. V lost 8 bases, J lost 6 bases, and 14 bases lay in between. Germline-derived CDR1 and CDR2 are MNHNY and SVGAGI (reference sequence).

The CDR3 coding sequence is TGTGCCAGCTCACCAAACTCAGGAGCCTACCAAGAGACCCAGTACTTC. It codes for CASSPNSGAYQETQYF. V is TRBV18 and J is TRBJ2-5; D remains unclear. Germline V gene data show CDR1 as KGHSH and CDR2 as LQKENI. The ends were cut back, 2 bases at V and 0 bases at J, with 13 bases in the middle. The CDR3 spans 16 residues. The whole variable domain, filled in from reference TRBV18 and TRBJ2-5, reads NAGVMQNPRHLVRRRGQEARLRCSPMKGHSHVYWYRQLPEEGLKFMVYLQKENIIDESGMPKERFSAEFPKEGPSILRIQQVVRGDSAAYFCASSPNSGAYQETQYFGPGTRLLVL.

Written as DNA, the CDR3 is TGTGCCAGCAACCTCGGGGGCTCCTACGAGCAGTACTTC. Amino acids: CASNLGGSYEQYF. This rearrangement joins TRBV28 to TRBJ2-7, with D maybe TRBD2 (6 bases). This CDR3 region has 13 residues. V gave up 7 bases and J gave up 0 bases, with 10 bases separating them. Germline-derived CDR1 and CDR2 are MDHEN and SYDVKM.

The V gene is TRBV24-1, the J gene TRBJ2-5; D not certain. The CDR3 totals 15 residues. Trimming removed 2 bases from V and 5 bases from J, with 14 bases in between. CDR1 is KGHDR, CDR2 SFDVKD, per germline. The DNA for the CDR3 is TGTGCCACCAGTGATTCACGGACCCCGGAGGAGACCCAGTACTTC. Its translation: CATSDSRTPEETQYF.

The chain uses TRBV29-1 and TRBJ2-1; D unresolved. CDR3 size: 14 residues. Trimming took 4 bases from V and 0 from J, leaving 10 bases between them. The germline V gene has CDR1 SQVTM and CDR2 ANQGSEA. As DNA, the CDR3 is TGCAGCGTTGCCCTCCTAAGCTCCTACAATGAGCAGTTCTTC. Amino acid sequence: CSVALLSSYNEQFF.

The chain combines TRBV7-9 with TRBJ1-3; D is unresolved. Trimming removed 5 bases at V and 0 bases at J, with 11 bases between. The germline CDR1 and CDR2 sequences are SEHNR and FQNEAQ (reference sequence). This CDR3 has 15 amino acids. The DNA of the CDR3 is TGTGCCAGCAGCCCTCAGAGGGCCTCTGGAAACACCATATATTTT. It codes for CASSPQRASGNTIYF.

The V gene is TRBV20-1, the J gene TRBJ1-1; D may be TRBD1 (6 bases). The CDR3 sequence is 14 residues long. V was trimmed by 5 bases and J by 5 bases, leaving 18 bases between them. Germline CDR1 reads DFQATT; CDR2 reads SNEGSKA (reference sequence). The DNA of the CDR3 is TGCAGTGCTGCCCAAGACAGGAGTGGTACTGAAGCTTTCTTT. This translates into CSAAQDRSGTEAFF.

The chain has TRBV29-1 and TRBJ2-1, with TRBD2 identical over 12 bases. V dropped 6 bases and J dropped 1; count of bases not matched to a gene: 10. The length of the CDR3 is 17 residues. CDR1 SQVTM and CDR2 ANQGSEA come from the germline V gene. The CDR3 region has the DNA TGCAGCGTCTCTAGCGGGAGGGCCGCAGAATCCTACAATGAGCAGTTCTTC. Translation gives CSVSSGRAAESYNEQFF.

The J gene is TRBJ2-1, the V gene TRBV6-5; weak D call: TRBD2 (5 bases). Trimming stripped 2 bases from V and 0 bases from J, with 11 bases between. The germline V gene encodes CDR1 MNHEY and CDR2 SVGAGI. CDR3 size: 16 residues. The chain's CDR3 is CASSYDPGSSYNEQFF. The CDR3 DNA sequence: TGTGCCAGCAGTTACGACCCGGGGAGCTCCTACAATGAGCAGTTCTTC.

V gene TRBV7-2 combines with J gene TRBJ1-6; perhaps TRBD1 as D (5 bases). The germline V gene encodes CDR1 SGHTA and CDR2 FQGNSA. There are 18 residues in the CDR3. Trimming removed 2 bases from V and 0 bases from J, with 14 bases in between. The CDR3 coding sequence is TGTGCCAGCAGCTTACCCTTACAGGAGAGCTCCTATAATTCACCCCTCCACTTT. As protein: CASSLPLQESSYNSPLHF.

The rearrangement joins TRBV7-3 to TRBJ2-5; TRBD2 aligns across 7 bases. This CDR3 is built from 14 residues. Unmatched junction bases numbered 4, after V lost 1 base and J lost 5 bases. Germline CDR1 reads SGHTA; CDR2 reads FQGTGA. DNA of the CDR3: TGTGCCAGCAGCTTAAATTCCGGGAGGGAGACCCAGTACTTC. It translates to CASSLNSGRETQYF. Together with reference TRBV7-3 and TRBJ2-5, the CDR3 gives the full variable domain: GAGVSQTPSNKVTEKGKYVELRCDPISGHTALYWYRQSLGQGPEFLIYFQGTGAADDSGLPNDRFFAVRPEGSVSTLKIQRTERGDSAVYLCASSLNSGRETQYFGPGTRLLVL.

J is TRBJ2-5 and V is TRBV28, with 7 bases fitting TRBD1. The CDR3 runs 13 residues. With V trimmed by 5 bases and J by 4 bases, 4 bases remained unmatched. The germline V gene encodes CDR1 MDHEN and CDR2 SYDVKM. The DNA of the CDR3 is TGTGCCAGCAGTCCGAACAGGGGAGAGACCCAGTACTTC. Its translation: CASSPNRGETQYF.

This chain links TRBV3-1 with TRBJ2-7, with D hard to call. Germline assignment: CDR1 LGHDT and CDR2 YNNKEL (reference sequence). Trimming pared 8 bases from V and 4 bases from J, leaving 6 bases between. This CDR3 region has 10 residues. Here the CDR3 DNA reads TGTGCCAGCGGCCTTTACGAGCAGTACTTC. The encoded protein is CASGLYEQYF.

This clonotype came up once. V and J are TRBV29-1 and TRBJ2-1, with 11 positions matching TRBD2. In germline, CDR1 is SQVTM, CDR2 ANQGSEA. J lost 2 bases, V lost 4 bases, and 1 base had no gene match. The CDR3 has 14 residues. CDR3 region: CSVALAGAYNEQFF. The CDR3 DNA reads TGCAGCGTTGCACTAGCGGGGGCCTACAATGAGCAGTTCTTC.

The rearrangement links TRBV6-5 to TRBJ1-6, with 8 nucleotides matching TRBD1. The trim removed 0 bases at V and 15 bases at J, leaving 4 bases unmatched. The germline CDR1 and CDR2 sequences are MNHEY and SVGAGI. The CDR3 loop spans 13 amino acids. CDR3 bases: TGTGCCAGCAGTTACTCGGACAGGGTACGCCTCCACTTT. It specifies CASSYSDRVRLHF.

The chain uses TRBV6-2 or TRBV6-3 and TRBJ1-2; D possibly corresponds to TRBD1 (5 bases). The germline gives CDR1 MNHEY, CDR2 SVGEGT. The CDR3 consists of 12 residues. Between the trimmed V and J ends, which lost 8 bases and 2 bases, there was a span of 9 bases. CDR3 loop: CASGDVNYGYTF. The CDR3 DNA reads TGTGCCAGCGGGGACGTCAACTATGGCTACACCTTC.